These T cell receptor beta chains were read from a single sample in a study of blood T cell repertoires in COVID-19. Sequencing was performed with immunoSEQ multiplex PCR; in TCRdb, only in-frame clones are kept and a portion is missing. The repertoire holds about 99,000 clones, with approximately 90% as singletons. Specimen: peripheral blood. These receptors originate from a woman of 80 years or more in a cohort sampled during active COVID-19. Both conserved end residues are part of each CDR3.

CDR3: CASSDRGSGANVLTF
J: TRBJ2-6
V: TRBV6-2/TRBV6-3

CDR3: CASSPTVTDTQYF
J: TRBJ2-3
V: TRBV5-1

CDR3: CASSPESSGNTIYF
J: TRBJ1-3
V: TRBV10-2

CDR3: CASSDSRGAGNTIYF
J: TRBJ1-3
V: TRBV3-1/TRBV3-2

CDR3: CASKKGGHEQFF
J: TRBJ2-1
V: TRBV5-1

CDR3: CASSMTSGISYEQYF
J: TRBJ2-7
V: TRBV6-5

CDR3: CASKDRVMNTEAFF
J: TRBJ1-1
V: TRBV19

CDR3: CASSSRLAGGPRTDTQYF
J: TRBJ2-3
V: TRBV5-1

CDR3: CACPQGTVPYEQYF
J: TRBJ2-7
V: TRBV30

CDR3: CATSEISGKLNEQFF
J: TRBJ2-1
V: TRBV24-1

CDR3: CASSLAPGGGTDTQYF
J: TRBJ2-3
V: TRBV7-2

CDR3: CASSPAISEKLFF
J: TRBJ1-4
V: TRBV18

CDR3: CSTVHQGGETQYF
J: TRBJ2-5
V: TRBV29-1

CDR3: CASSQVALLGGSYNEQFF
J: TRBJ2-1
V: TRBV4-1

CDR3: CASSPLEAKRRDTQYF
J: TRBJ2-3
V: TRBV7-9

CDR3: CASSYYTSTDTQYF
J: TRBJ2-3
V: TRBV27

CDR3: CASSLDSANTGELFF
J: TRBJ2-2
V: TRBV7-9

CDR3: CASSPGGMVNSPLHF
J: TRBJ1-6
V: TRBV3-1/TRBV3-2

CDR3: CASSFDLRAVRAYEQYF
J: TRBJ2-7
V: TRBV27

CDR3: CASSDPEEPQHF
J: TRBJ1-5
V: TRBV10-1

CDR3: CASSQEVGGSYNEQFF
J: TRBJ2-1
V: TRBV4-1

CDR3: CASSPYITGGGNTEAFF
J: TRBJ1-1
V: TRBV18

CDR3: CACQALGRMGNSPLHF
J: TRBJ1-6
V: TRBV30

CDR3: CASSDRVQGAEQYF
J: TRBJ2-7
V: TRBV6-1

CDR3: CASSQGPRGGNTEAFF
J: TRBJ1-1
V: TRBV14

CDR3: CASSPAVGTGAYEQYF
J: TRBJ2-7
V: TRBV18

CDR3: CASSHQLAVILTDTQYF
J: TRBJ2-3
V: TRBV6-2/TRBV6-3

CDR3: CASSQRGGGLYNEQFF
J: TRBJ2-1
V: TRBV3-1/TRBV3-2

CDR3: CASSEAFLTGYGTDAQYF
J: TRBJ2-3
V: TRBV2

CDR3: CASSAPNSPLHF
J: TRBJ1-6
V: TRBV7-9

CDR3: CASSPQGAQSPLHF
J: TRBJ1-6
V: TRBV18

CDR3: CASSPRRGRDSPLHF
J: TRBJ1-6
V: TRBV3-1/TRBV3-2

CDR3: CASSEQRSEEQFF
J: TRBJ2-1
V: TRBV11-2

CDR3: CASNPPQGYTQYF
J: TRBJ2-3
V: TRBV19

CDR3: CASSSTGGAHYEQYF
J: TRBJ2-7
V: TRBV11-2

CDR3: CASSQRTGGGSEAFF
J: TRBJ1-1
V: TRBV14

CDR3: CASSLAGQPQHF
J: TRBJ1-5
V: TRBV5-6

CDR3: CASSLTVGQLNTGELFF
J: TRBJ2-2
V: TRBV7-3

CDR3: CASSEGVASTDTQYF
J: TRBJ2-3
V: TRBV10-1

CDR3: CAITREQALEQYF
J: TRBJ2-7
V: TRBV10-3

CDR3: CASSESKRLAGDNEQFF
J: TRBJ2-1
V: TRBV10-2

CDR3: CASSSTDGRSYEQYF
J: TRBJ2-7
V: TRBV11-2

CDR3: CASGGRDRGSEQYF
J: TRBJ2-7
V: TRBV12-5

CDR3: CATAPRLAGTDTQYF
J: TRBJ2-3
V: TRBV27

CDR3: CASSPPAGGREQYF
J: TRBJ2-7
V: TRBV18

CDR3: CASSLRPQRTGTNEQFF
J: TRBJ2-1
V: TRBV5-1

CDR3: CSVEATGTSGELFF
J: TRBJ2-2
V: TRBV29-1

CDR3: CASSYGTSNTEAFF
J: TRBJ1-1
V: TRBV6-5

CDR3: CAIRTDRGDTGELFF
J: TRBJ2-2
V: TRBV10-3

CDR3: CASSGLAGGDTQYF
J: TRBJ2-3
V: TRBV5-1

CDR3: CARSLDTGYNEQFF
J: TRBJ2-1
V: TRBV5-3

CDR3: CATSRVLAKNTGELFF
J: TRBJ2-2
V: TRBV15

CDR3: CASSRLLKTGVFGNEQFF
J: TRBJ2-1
V: TRBV27

CDR3: CASRISPTPNEKLFF
J: TRBJ1-4
V: TRBV6-5

CDR3: CASSNGGYGYTF
J: TRBJ1-2
V: TRBV6-2/TRBV6-3

CDR3: CASSPLRGGDTEAFF
J: TRBJ1-1
V: TRBV18

CDR3: CASSSPGTGGYEQYF
J: TRBJ2-7
V: TRBV5-1